What follows is one TCR beta chain and its context. The sample originates from a study of blood T cell repertoires in COVID-19. For the study at large: Acute and convalescent COVID-19 samples came from the United States, Italy and Spain.

The protocol was immunoSEQ multiplex PCR, while the TCRdb copy is restricted to in-frame clones and leaves out a portion. The sample contains approximately 100,000 clones, 75% to 90% of which appear only once. Specimen: peripheral blood. The sequence was obtained from an elderly woman with acute or convalescent COVID-19.

Here the CDR3 reads CASRDRDTGELFF. CDR3 sequence (DNA): TGCGCCAGCAGGGACAGAGACACCGGGGAGCTGTTTTTT. V usage is TRBV5-1 and J usage is TRBJ2-2; D might be TRBD1 (6 bases). Trimming removed 5 bases from V and 3 bases from J, with 8 bases in between. The length of the CDR3 is 13 residues. Germline CDR1 reads SGHRS; CDR2 reads YFSETQ.